The clone carrying this T cell receptor beta chain was observed a handful of times. Its antigen remains unidentified. These data come from a study of blood T cells in healthy people across ages. Study conclusions and caveats: Strong correlation was found linking TCR beta diversity to naive T cell percentage. A conclusive naive versus antigen-experienced comparison was prevented by the unsorted PBMCs.

Trimming took 1 base from V and 2 from J, leaving 24 bases between them. The germline V gene encodes CDR1 DFQATT and CDR2 SNEGSKA (reference sequence). This CDR3 spans 19 amino acids. A second PCR of 7 to 11 cycles used a sample-barcoded 5' primer and a J-beta primer mix. TCRdb independently ran MiXCR on the 5' RACE reads; one entry per CDR3 protein. This sample has about 2 million distinct CDR3 sequences, with 49% found just once. With each sample, at least 5.5 micrograms of total RNA were extracted. The clonotype originates from a woman aged 40-49 years in good health. This chain uses TRBV20-1 with TRBJ2-1; D may be TRBD2 (5 bases). Sequenced material: blood. CDR3 DNA sequence: TGCAGTGCTAGAGCTCCTATGGGCTTAACAGCGGAAGCCTACAATGAGCAGTTCTTC. This codes for CSARAPMGLTAEAYNEQFF.